This entry lists 22 T cell receptor beta chains sequenced from one sample in a study of blood T cell repertoires in COVID-19. Only in-frame clones appear in the TCRdb table, and some are missing; sequencing was by immunoSEQ multiplex PCR. The sample has around 250,000 clones; 90% are singletons. The sequenced sample was PBMCs or T cells enriched from blood (not recorded which). The source is a woman younger than 45 with acute COVID-19.

V usage is TRBV6-6 and J usage is TRBJ1-5; the match to TRBD1 covers 8 bases. J lost 4 bases, V lost 6 bases, and 5 bases had no gene match. The CDR3 sequence is 14 residues long. Germline lookup yields CDR1 MNHNY and CDR2 SVGAGI (reference sequence). The CDR3 DNA reads TGTGCCAGCAGGTTACAGGGGGATAATCAGCCCCAGCATTTT. Its protein is CASRLQGDNQPQHF.

The chain has TRBV7-3 and TRBJ2-3; TRBD2 agrees at 11 bases. The V gene end was trimmed by 6 bases and the J gene end by 9 bases; junction bases not matched to a gene: 11. The V gene's germline CDR1 is SGHTA and CDR2 FQGTGA. The CDR3 totals 15 residues. The CDR3 bases are TGTGCCAGCAGACCAACTAGCGGGAGTACCGGCACGCAGTATTTT. This sequence encodes CASRPTSGSTGTQYF.

V gene TRBV4-1 combines with J gene TRBJ2-3, with 9 nucleotides matching TRBD2. The V gene end was trimmed by 1 base and the J gene end by 5 bases; junction bases not matched to a gene: 7. In germline, CDR1 is MGHRA, CDR2 YSYEKL. This CDR3 contains 16 residues. CDR3 in amino acids: CASSQGAAGGIDTQYF. For the CDR3, the DNA is TGCGCCAGCAGCCAAGGGGCAGCGGGAGGTATAGATACGCAGTATTTT.

Regarding this clone: A read error is possible here, since a much larger clone lies one base away. J is TRBJ2-1 and V is TRBV19, with TRBD2 identical over 11 bases. The germline V gene encodes CDR1 LNHDA and CDR2 SQIVND (reference sequence). The CDR3 length is 15 residues. The V gene end was trimmed by 3 bases and the J gene end by 3 bases; junction bases not matched to a gene: 1. The CDR3 protein is CASSMGLADYNEQFF. DNA of the CDR3: TGTGCCAGTAGTATGGGACTAGCGGACTACAATGAGCAGTTCTTC.

This chain connects TRBV6-1 to TRBJ1-2, with D uncertain. V lost 3 bases and J 4 bases, leaving 24 bases between the germline ends. CDR1 and CDR2 from the germline V gene are MNHNS and SASEGT. The CDR3 is 18 residues long. The CDR3: CASSDQPSPSVGRYGYTF. The CDR3 nucleotides are TGTGCCAGCAGTGATCAGCCTTCCCCTTCTGTTGGGCGCTATGGCTACACCTTC.

The rearrangement links TRBV3-1 (or the pseudogene TRBV3-2) to TRBJ2-7, with a tentative D call TRBD1 (6 bases). The germline V gene has CDR1 LGHDT and CDR2 YNNKEL (reference sequence). Trimming took 1 base from V and 2 from J, leaving 12 bases between them. The CDR3 extends over 15 amino acids. In DNA, the CDR3 is TGTGCCAGCAGCCAAGGGGCCAGGGGAGCCTACGAGCAGTACTTC. Its protein is CASSQGARGAYEQYF.

The chain carries TRBV6-5 and TRBJ1-4; 10 bases match TRBD1. CDR3 length: 15 amino acids. CDR1 is MNHEY, CDR2 SVGAGI, per germline. V was clipped by 8 bases and J by 5 bases; unmatched bases: 8. CDR3 amino acids: CASDRGGQGNEKLFF. Here the CDR3 DNA reads TGTGCCAGCGACCGGGGGGGACAGGGGAATGAAAAACTGTTTTTT.

This clone was seen only a few times. The chain has TRBV28 and TRBJ2-1; D unclear. This CDR3 contains 11 residues. CDR1 is MDHEN, CDR2 SYDVKM, per germline. V was pared by 2 bases and J by 8 bases, with 4 bases between. CDR3: CASSLEYEQFF. The DNA for the CDR3 is TGTGCCAGCAGTTTAGAGTATGAGCAGTTCTTC.

The chain links TRBV25-1 to TRBJ1-6, with D possibly TRBD1 on 5 matching bases. Trimming removed 3 bases from V and 7 bases from J, with 13 bases in between. CDR1 and CDR2 from the germline V gene are MGHDK and SYGVNS. This CDR3 has 15 amino acids. The CDR3: CASSDPGQPNSPLHF. The CDR3 DNA reads as TGTGCCAGCAGTGACCCAGGACAACCAAATTCACCCCTCCACTTT.

This clone is a singleton in its sample. The chain recombines TRBV6-5 with TRBJ1-5; no firm D call. Between the trimmed V and J ends, which lost 8 bases and 1 base, there was a span of 15 bases. Germline-derived CDR1 and CDR2 are MNHEY and SVGAGI. CDR3 length equals 15 residues. The CDR3 region is CASEVWVGSNQPQHF. CDR3 sequence (DNA): TGTGCCAGCGAGGTTTGGGTTGGGAGCAATCAGCCCCAGCATTTT.

About this clone itself: Distinct nucleotide sequences in the sample also encode this CDR3. This chain connects TRBV30 to TRBJ2-7; D unclear. V lost 0 bases to trimming and J lost 5 bases, with 5 bases between them. Germline loops: CDR1 GTSNPN, CDR2 SVGIG (reference sequence). The CDR3 loop spans 11 amino acids. CDR3 sequence reads: CAWSVLDEQYF. The CDR3 region has the DNA TGTGCCTGGAGTGTACTCGACGAGCAGTACTTC. Using reference TRBV30 and TRBJ2-7 for the parts outside the CDR3, the full variable domain is SQTIHQWPATLVQPVGSPLSLECTVEGTSNPNLYWYRQAAGRGLQLLFYSVGIGQISSEVPQNLSASRPQDRQFILSSKKLLLSDSGFYLCAWSVLDEQYFGPGTRLTVT.

This chain links TRBV2 with TRBJ1-2; no clear D. V lost 7 bases, J lost 6 bases, and 15 bases lay in between. The CDR3 length is 13 residues. The germline gives CDR1 SNHLY, CDR2 FYNNEI. The DNA for the CDR3 is TGTGCCAGCACCCGTAGAGGGATGGATGGCTACACCTTC. Its protein is CASTRRGMDGYTF.

The rearrangement links TRBV30 to TRBJ2-2; a possible D gene is TRBD1 (5 bases). Germline CDR1 is GTSNPN and CDR2 is SVGIG (reference sequence). CDR3 length: 15 residues. V gave up 2 bases and J gave up 6 bases, with 16 bases separating them. CDR3: CAWSRGRVLAGELFF. In DNA form, the CDR3 reads TGTGCCTGGAGTAGGGGCCGGGTGCTGGCCGGGGAGCTGTTTTTT.

The rearrangement uses TRBV3-1 (or the pseudogene TRBV3-2) and TRBJ2-7; 13 positions match TRBD2. Germline V gene lookup returns CDR1 LGHDT and CDR2 YNNKEL (reference sequence). CDR3 size: 16 residues. The V gene end was trimmed by 4 bases and the J gene end by 7 bases; junction bases not matched to a gene: 10. The CDR3 DNA reads as TGTGCCAGCAGCCCCTCCGGACTAGCGGGAGCTGGGGAGCAGTACTTC. Translation gives CASSPSGLAGAGEQYF.

This chain links TRBV9 with TRBJ2-1; D is unresolved. CDR1 and CDR2 (germline): SGDLS, YYNGEE. CDR3 length: 15 residues. Trimming took off 4 bases at V and 4 bases at J, with 15 bases between the two ends. CDR3 coding DNA: TGTGCCAGCAGCCTTCGTGGAAGCGAATACAATGAGCAGTTCTTC. Translated: CASSLRGSEYNEQFF. Drawing the rest from reference TRBV9 and TRBJ2-1, the complete variable domain is DSGVTQTPKHLITATGQRVTLRCSPRSGDLSVYWYQQSLDQGLQFLIQYYNGEERAKGNILERFSAQQFPDLHSELNLSSLELGDSALYFCASSLRGSEYNEQFFGPGTRLTVL.

The chain recombines TRBV5-5 with TRBJ1-5; 12 bases align to TRBD1. V shed 3 bases and J 2 bases; nucleotides not matched to a gene: 3. Germline assignment: CDR1 SGHKS and CDR2 YYEKEE (reference sequence). The length of the CDR3 is 16 residues. The CDR3 protein is CASSWDRGQGNQPQHF. CDR3 coding DNA: TGTGCCAGCAGCTGGGACAGGGGGCAAGGCAATCAGCCCCAGCATTTT.

CDR3 sequence: CASSIAVLAGLETGELFF. CDR3 in DNA: TGTGCCAGCAGCATAGCGGTCCTAGCGGGATTGGAGACCGGGGAGCTGTTTTTT. This chain uses TRBV21-1 with TRBJ2-2; the table gives TRBD2 as D, unverified against the DNA. TRBV21-1 constitutes a pseudogene. This CDR3 has 18 residues.

The CDR3 sequence is CATSRFEGQDSGELFF. CDR3 DNA sequence: TGTGCCACCAGCAGATTTGAAGGACAGGATTCCGGGGAGCTGTTTTTT. The chain couples TRBV15 to TRBJ2-2; 7 positions match TRBD1. Trimming removed 2 bases from V and 6 bases from J; junction bases left unmatched: 9. Looked up from germline, CDR1 is LNHNV and CDR2 is YYDKDF (reference sequence). This CDR3 has 16 residues.

The chain has TRBV10-1 and TRBJ2-7; 9 bases align to TRBD2. J lost 7 bases, V lost 0 bases, and 7 bases had no gene match. CDR1 WNHNN and CDR2 SYGVQD come from the germline V gene (reference sequence). The CDR3 totals 15 residues. The CDR3 DNA follows: TGCGCCAGCAGTGAGTCTAGCGGGAGACTGGGAGAGCAGTACTTC. Translating gives CASSESSGRLGEQYF.

This clone was seen only once. CDR3 region: CASSESIGRGQETQYF. CDR3 nucleotides: TGCGCCAGCAGTGAGTCGATCGGGAGAGGGCAAGAGACCCAGTACTTC. The rearrangement joins TRBV10-1 to TRBJ2-5; D is possibly TRBD2 (6 bases). Germline V CDR1 and CDR2: WNHNN, SYGVQD (reference sequence). V dropped 0 bases and J dropped 2 bases, with 13 bases sitting between them. The CDR3 covers 16 residues.

CDR3 coding DNA: TGTGCCAGCAGTCGCAGGGGTTTCGGCTATGGCTACACCTTC. Residues: CASSRRGFGYGYTF. The rearrangement uses TRBV3-1 (or the pseudogene TRBV3-2) and TRBJ1-2; possible D gene TRBD1, 6 bases. The CDR3 is 14 residues long. Germline lookup yields CDR1 LGHDT and CDR2 YNNKEL (reference sequence). V gave up 6 bases and J gave up 4 bases, with 15 bases separating them.

The rearrangement uses TRBV6-5 and TRBJ1-3; TRBD1 aligns across 8 bases. V dropped 6 bases and J dropped 8; count of bases not matched to a gene: 6. This CDR3 is 13 amino acids long. Per germline, CDR1 MNHEY and CDR2 SVGAGI. In nucleotides, the CDR3 is TGTGCCAGCAGCCCGGACAGGGCCCACACCATATATTTT. It specifies CASSPDRAHTIYF.